The next 19 T cell receptor beta chains were all read from a single sample in a study of shared clonotypes between healthy human individuals. Produced via immunoSEQ multiplex PCR; TCRdb's table is partial and in-frame only. In the table there are fewer than 850,000 clones, about nine tenths of which are singletons. Sample: memory CD8+ T cells from PBMCs. The subset here: CD45RO+ cells pooled with CCR7-negative TemRA cells. These receptor sequences come from a man younger than 35 in good health. Some clones in this sample may be carry-over from other donors' samples.

The chain has TRBV9 and TRBJ2-5, with D possibly matching TRBD2 (6 bases). The end of the DNA is better explained by TRBJ2-7, so the J call may be wrong. Per the germline V gene, CDR1 is SGDLS and CDR2 is YYNGEE. This CDR3 has 13 residues. The CDR3 nucleotides are TGTGCCAGCAGCGTCGGGAGCTACTACGAGCAGTACTTC. Protein: CASSVGSYYEQYF.

The rearrangement joins TRBV11-2 to TRBJ2-7, with 7 bases fitting TRBD1. The CDR3 loop spans 12 amino acids. The ends lost 6 bases at V and 6 bases at J; junction bases unmatched: 5. Germline loops: CDR1 SGHAT, CDR2 FQNNGV. This CDR3 reads CASSTGVSEQYF. Here the CDR3 DNA reads TGTGCCAGCAGTACAGGGGTCTCCGAGCAGTACTTC.

The rearrangement links TRBV28 to TRBJ2-7; no clear D gene. Trimming removed 3 bases at V and 1 base at J, with 10 bases between. There are 14 residues in the CDR3. Germline V gives CDR1 MDHEN, CDR2 SYDVKM. CDR3: CASSLTARSYEQYF. In DNA form, the CDR3 reads TGTGCCAGCAGTTTGACCGCCAGGTCCTACGAGCAGTACTTC.

The chain employs TRBV6-6 and TRBJ2-5; D remains unclear. Germline V CDR1 and CDR2: MNHNY, SVGAGI (reference sequence). The CDR3 has 13 residues. The germline V and J ends were trimmed by 6 bases and 8 bases, with 16 bases remaining between them. The DNA for the CDR3 is TGTGCCAGCAGCCTGGGATACCAAGGAACCCAGTACTTC. As protein: CASSLGYQGTQYF.

CDR3: CASSQGRRAYNEQFF. The CDR3 bases are TGCGCCAGCAGCCAAGGCCGGAGGGCCTACAATGAGCAGTTCTTC. The V call is TRBV4-3, the J call TRBJ2-1; D may be TRBD2 (6 bases). Germline values: CDR1 LGHNA, CDR2 YSLEER. This CDR3 is built from 15 residues. Trimming took off 1 base at V and 2 bases at J, with 9 bases between the two ends.

This clone was seen just once. V is TRBV9 and J is TRBJ2-4; 11 bases fit TRBD2. Germline CDR1 and CDR2: SGDLS and YYNGEE. V shed 3 bases, J shed 3 bases, and the junction held 8 bases outside the gene matches. The CDR3 extends over 17 amino acids. This CDR3 reads CASSGTLAGVDKNIQYF. The CDR3 bases are TGTGCCAGCAGCGGAACACTAGCGGGAGTGGACAAAAACATTCAGTACTTC.

This chain links TRBV5-8 with TRBJ2-4; 8 bases map to TRBD1. The germline CDR1 and CDR2 sequences are SGHTS and YDEGEE. J gave up 1 base and V 0 bases, and 6 bases lay outside the gene matches. The CDR3 covers 17 residues. The CDR3 sequence: CASSLEGQGWAKNIQYF. In DNA, the CDR3 is TGTGCCAGCAGCTTGGAAGGACAGGGATGGGCCAAAAACATTCAGTACTTC.

V usage is TRBV7-8 and J usage is TRBJ1-2; D gene uncertain. The V gene's germline CDR1 is SGHVS and CDR2 FQNEAQ. The CDR3 is made up of 13 amino acids. V was pared by 2 bases and J by 10 bases, with 14 bases between. The CDR3 protein is CASSLTPVGDYTF. DNA for the CDR3: TGTGCCAGCAGCTTAACCCCAGTCGGGGACTACACCTTC. Full variable domain (rest looked up from reference TRBV7-8 and TRBJ1-2): GAGVSQSPRYKVAKRGQDVALRCDPISGHVSLFWYQQALGQGPEFLTYFQNEAQLDKSGLPSDRFFAERPEGSVSTLKIQRTQQEDSAVYLCASSLTPVGDYTFGSGTRLTVV.

The chain carries TRBV15 and TRBJ2-1; 10 bases line up with TRBD2. From germline, CDR1 is LNHNV and CDR2 YYDKDF (reference sequence). The CDR3 runs to 15 residues. Trimming took 2 bases from V and 8 from J; bases not matched to a gene: 6. This CDR3 is CATSRKREGLYEQFF. In DNA, the CDR3 is TGTGCCACCAGCAGAAAGCGGGAGGGGCTTTATGAGCAGTTCTTC. The full variable domain, its missing parts supplied by reference TRBV15 and TRBJ2-1, is DAMVIQNPRYQVTQFGKPVTLSCSQTLNHNVMYWYQQKSSQAPKLLFHYYDKDFNNEADTPDNFQSRRPNTSFCFLDIRSPGLGDTAMYLCATSRKREGLYEQFFGPGTRLTVL.

The chain carries TRBV11-2 and TRBJ2-1; D gene unclear. V lost 3 bases and J lost 2, with 11 bases in between. The CDR3 has 15 residues. Germline V gene data show CDR1 as SGHAT and CDR2 as FQNNGV. This CDR3 is CASSLTSRPYNEQFF. Written as DNA, the CDR3 is TGTGCCAGCAGCTTGACTTCACGGCCCTACAATGAGCAGTTCTTC.

The chain joins TRBV13 to TRBJ2-1, with D perhaps being TRBD1 or TRBD2 (6 bases each). CDR3 length: 13 amino acids. Germline assignment: CDR1 PRHDT and CDR2 FYEKMQ (reference sequence). V lost 11 bases to trimming and J lost 0 bases, with 11 bases between them. The CDR3 DNA follows: TGTGCCGGGGGGCCTAGCTCCTACAATGAGCAGTTCTTC. Its translation is CAGGPSSYNEQFF.

The chain couples TRBV28 to TRBJ2-5, with D unclear. In germline, CDR1 is MDHEN, CDR2 SYDVKM. Trimming cost V 2 bases and J 4 bases, with 14 bases left between them. The CDR3 sequence is 15 residues long. The CDR3 DNA sequence: TGTGCCAGCAGTTTAGTTAGTGGACGGGCAGAGACCCAGTACTTC. This codes for CASSLVSGRAETQYF.

This clone is a singleton in its sample. Here the CDR3 reads CASSQVGQVEQYF. For the CDR3, the DNA is TGCGCCAGCAGCCAAGTGGGACAAGTCGAGCAGTACTTC. The genes are TRBV4-1 and TRBJ2-7; D is possibly TRBD1 (6 bases). The CDR3 runs 13 residues. V shed 1 base and J shed 6 bases, with 10 bases lying between them. CDR1 MGHRA and CDR2 YSYEKL come from the germline V gene.

J is TRBJ2-1 and V is TRBV5-1; possibly TRBD2 for D (5 bases). This CDR3 comprises 15 residues. Germline-derived CDR1 and CDR2 are SGHRS and YFSETQ. Trimming took 4 bases from V and 3 from J, leaving 14 bases between them. The CDR3 coding sequence is TGCGCCAGCAGCCCGGGTGGGGAGCTCTACAATGAGCAGTTCTTC. This encodes CASSPGGELYNEQFF.

The J gene is TRBJ2-1, the V gene TRBV6-1; D is ambiguous. Between the trimmed V and J ends, which lost 6 bases and 5 bases, there was a span of 11 bases. The V gene's germline CDR1 is MNHNS and CDR2 SASEGT. This CDR3 spans 13 amino acids. DNA of the CDR3: TGTGCCAGCAGCGTTCTGTATAACAATGAGCAGTTCTTC. Residues: CASSVLYNNEQFF.

The rearrangement joins TRBV10-3 to TRBJ2-7; a weak D match, TRBD2 (6 bases). V lost 0 bases and J lost 3, with 15 bases in between. Looked up from germline, CDR1 is ENHRY and CDR2 is SYGVKD. The CDR3 covers 16 residues. CDR3 in amino acids: CAISESASGGYYEQYF. The DNA of the CDR3 is TGTGCCATCAGTGAGTCGGCGTCAGGAGGGTACTACGAGCAGTACTTC.

The chain carries TRBV4-1 and TRBJ2-7, with D hard to call. V lost 5 bases to trimming and J lost 4 bases, with 12 bases between them. From germline, CDR1 is MGHRA and CDR2 YSYEKL. This CDR3 spans 13 amino acids. The CDR3 DNA reads as TGCGCCAGCAGCACCCGACTGGATTACGAGCAGTACTTC. It encodes CASSTRLDYEQYF.

The rearrangement joins TRBV11-1 to TRBJ2-3; D might be TRBD2 (5 bases). Germline assignment: CDR1 SGHAT and CDR2 FQDESV (reference sequence). Deletions cut 1 base from V and 4 bases from J, with 12 bases between. The CDR3 has 15 residues. The CDR3 reads CASSLVVQDSDTQYF. The CDR3 nucleotides are TGTGCCAGCAGCTTAGTAGTTCAGGACTCAGATACGCAGTATTTT.

The CDR3 spells CASSLASDSEQFF. The CDR3 DNA reads as TGTGCCAGCAGCTTAGCTTCCGACAGTGAGCAGTTCTTC. The chain carries TRBV13 and TRBJ2-1; D is perhaps TRBD1 (5 bases). Germline-derived CDR1 and CDR2 are PRHDT and FYEKMQ (reference sequence). The CDR3 is 13 amino acids. V was pared by 1 base and J by 9 bases, with 10 bases between.